The 32 T cell receptor beta chains reported below all come from one sample, sequenced in a study of metastatic and nonmetastatic thyroid tumors. Through MiXCR, TCRdb re-clonotyped the PCR reads. The sample has tens of thousands of clones; roughly a fifth are singletons. Every patient was untreated before thyroid surgery. Sequencing used blood. Receptor source: a female donor with papillary thyroid cancer or a benign thyroid nodule (not recorded which). Some clones in this sample may be carry-over from other donors' samples.

In this sample, this clone turned up a few times. The chain uses TRBV5-6 and TRBJ2-5, with no clear D. Germline assignment: CDR1 SGHDT and CDR2 YYEEEE. Trimming pared 1 base from V and 4 bases from J, leaving 2 bases between. The CDR3 runs to 11 residues. CDR3 region: CASSLRETQYF. CDR3 nucleotides: TGTGCCAGCAGCTTGAGAGAGACCCAGTACTTC.

This clone was observed many times. The chain uses TRBV20-1 and TRBJ2-7, with D possibly matching TRBD2 (5 bases). This CDR3 is 14 amino acids long. V gave up 1 base and J gave up 1 base, with 11 bases separating them. Germline-derived CDR1 and CDR2 are DFQATT and SNEGSKA (reference sequence). As DNA, the CDR3 is TGCAGTGCTAGAGGTCGGGGTTTATCCTACGAGCAGTACTTC. It codes for CSARGRGLSYEQYF.

This clone was counted ten times or more. The J gene is TRBJ2-3, the V gene TRBV5-1; D is perhaps TRBD2 (5 bases). V was shortened by 4 bases and J by 2 bases, with 11 bases between the two germline ends. Germline V CDR1 and CDR2: SGHRS, YFSETQ. The CDR3 runs 14 residues. CDR3 bases: TGCGCCAGCAGCCGCACGGGGTTCACAGATACGCAGTATTTT. This sequence encodes CASSRTGFTDTQYF.

This clone is labeled medium-sized. This chain uses TRBV6-2 or TRBV6-3 with TRBJ2-1; D uncertain. Germline values: CDR1 MNHEY, CDR2 SVGEGT. The CDR3 length is 13 residues. Trimming cost V 4 bases and J 2 bases, with 6 bases left between them. The CDR3 DNA reads TGTGCCAGCAGTTTGTACACCTACAATGAGCAGTTCTTC. This encodes CASSLYTYNEQFF.

In its sample, this clone was seen many times. The chain is built from TRBV20-1 and TRBJ2-7; maybe TRBD1 (6 bases). The length of the CDR3 is 15 residues. The germline V gene has CDR1 DFQATT and CDR2 SNEGSKA (reference sequence). V was clipped by 3 bases and J by 0 bases, with 15 bases between them. This CDR3 reads CSASSGDTRSYEQYF. The CDR3, as DNA: TGCAGTGCTAGTAGTGGGGACACCCGCTCCTACGAGCAGTACTTC.

The V gene is TRBV20-1, the J gene TRBJ2-3, with 11 bases fitting TRBD2. Germline trimming cut 4 bases from V and 11 bases from J; bases unmatched to any gene: 14. The CDR3 totals 15 residues. Per germline, CDR1 DFQATT and CDR2 SNEGSKA (reference sequence). Written as DNA, the CDR3 is TGCAGTGCTAAATCCGGGACTAGCGGCCATAGGGGGCAGTATTTT. It yields the protein CSAKSGTSGHRGQYF.

This clone was observed many times. V gene TRBV4-1 combines with J gene TRBJ2-7; D uncertain. Trimming stripped 3 bases from V and 2 bases from J, with 11 bases between. There are 14 residues in the CDR3. Germline CDR1 is MGHRA and CDR2 is YSYEKL. CDR3: CASSQGPGTYEQYF. The CDR3 DNA follows: TGCGCCAGCAGCCAGGGCCCCGGCACCTACGAGCAGTACTTC.

This clone was detected ten times or more. This chain uses TRBV10-3 with TRBJ1-4, with a possible D match to TRBD1 (6 bases). Germline V CDR1 and CDR2: ENHRY, SYGVKD. With 3 bases removed from V and 6 bases from J, the gap between germline ends came to 11 bases. This CDR3 is built from 14 residues. CDR3 region: CAISDRGSDEKLFF. The CDR3 bases are TGTGCCATCAGTGACAGGGGCTCGGATGAAAAACTGTTTTTT.

The chain uses TRBV6-2 or TRBV6-3 and TRBJ1-3; unclear D gene. Germline-derived CDR1 and CDR2 are MNHEY and SVGEGT. The CDR3 is 16 amino acids. V lost 0 bases to trimming and J lost 0 bases, with 9 bases between them. The CDR3 DNA sequence: TGTGCCAGCAGTTACTCGAGCAGGAGCTCTGGAAACACCATATATTTT. This translates into CASSYSSRSSGNTIYF.

J is TRBJ2-7 and V is TRBV4-1; D is possibly TRBD2 (5 bases). V was cut by 4 bases and J by 0 bases, with 19 bases left in between. The CDR3 runs to 17 residues. From germline, CDR1 is MGHRA and CDR2 YSYEKL. CDR3 coding DNA: TGCGCCAGCAGCCTCAATGTCGGTAGCGCCATCTCCTACGAGCAGTACTTC. It encodes CASSLNVGSAISYEQYF.

This clone came up many times. The chain carries TRBV5-1 and TRBJ1-1; a possible D gene is TRBD1 (5 bases). CDR3 length: 15 residues. Germline V CDR1 and CDR2: SGHRS, YFSETQ. The V end lost 1 base, the J end lost 1 base, and 11 bases lay between the germline ends. The CDR3 nucleotides read TGCGCCAGCAGCTTGTTTGGGACTAGGAACACTGAAGCTTTCTTT. Its translation is CASSLFGTRNTEAFF. Filled out from reference TRBV5-1 and TRBJ1-1, the complete variable domain reads KAGVTQTPRYLIKTRGQQVTLSCSPISGHRSVSWYQQTPGQGLQFLFEYFSETQRNKGNFPGRFSGRQFSNSRSEMNVSTLELGDSALYLCASSLFGTRNTEAFFGQGTRLTVV.

The chain recombines TRBV2 with TRBJ2-1; 10 nucleotides line up with TRBD2. J was trimmed by 2 bases and V by 6 bases; bases with no gene match: 4. CDR1 and CDR2 (germline): SNHLY, FYNNEI. The CDR3 runs 15 residues. In DNA, the CDR3 is TGTGCCAGCAGATTGACTAGCGGGCCCTACAATGAGCAGTTCTTC. Amino acid sequence: CASRLTSGPYNEQFF. The complete variable domain, with remaining parts taken from reference TRBV2 and TRBJ2-1, reads EPEVTQTPSHQVTQMGQEVILRCVPISNHLYFYWYRQILGQKVEFLVSFYNNEISEKSEIFDDQFSVERPDGSNFTLKIRSTKLEDSAMYFCASRLTSGPYNEQFFGPGTRLTVL.

The gene calls are TRBV15 and TRBJ2-1, with D unclear. This CDR3 has 12 residues. Trimming took off 3 bases at V and 13 bases at J, with 13 bases between the two ends. CDR1 and CDR2 from the germline V gene are LNHNV and YYDKDF (reference sequence). In nucleotides, the CDR3 is TGTGCCACCAGCAGGTACGGAGAAGATCAGTTCTTC. Protein: CATSRYGEDQFF.

The V call is TRBV20-1, the J call TRBJ2-1; 8 nucleotides align to TRBD2. This CDR3 region has 14 residues. CDR1 is DFQATT and CDR2 is SNEGSKA in the germline V gene (reference sequence). Trimming cost V 6 bases and J 4 bases; bases outside gene matches: 8. The DNA for the CDR3 is TGCAGTGCCGGGGGAGAGCGGGAGTACAATGAGCAGTTCTTC. Translation: CSAGGEREYNEQFF.

About this clone itself: Germline is not matched at one junction end, which may reflect a read error. The V and J genes are TRBV11-2 and TRBJ2-7; D uncertain. The CDR3 spans 13 residues. Germline V lookup: CDR1 SGHAT, CDR2 FQNNGV. The CDR3 bases are TGTGCCAGCGGCTTAGTGGGGTTTTACAAGCAGTACTTC. Protein sequence: CASGLVGFYKQYF.

This clone has a count of ten or more. CDR3 region: CASSKGGADGYTF. The CDR3 DNA reads as TGTGCCAGCAGCAAAGGGGGCGCGGATGGCTACACCTTC. V gene TRBV13 combines with J gene TRBJ1-2; 7 bases fit TRBD1. The V segment lost 5 bases and the J segment 6 bases; nucleotides outside the gene matches: 6. CDR3 length: 13 amino acids. The germline V gene encodes CDR1 PRHDT and CDR2 FYEKMQ (reference sequence).

The genes are TRBV20-1 and TRBJ2-3; D may match TRBD1 or TRBD2 (5 bases each). The CDR3 spans 12 residues. Germline V lookup: CDR1 DFQATT, CDR2 SNEGSKA (reference sequence). Deletions cut 6 bases from V and 2 bases from J, with 9 bases between. The CDR3 region has the DNA TGCAGTGCGGGACCAACCACAGATACGCAGTATTTT. It translates to CSAGPTTDTQYF.

By share, this clone counts as medium-sized. V usage is TRBV6-1 and J usage is TRBJ1-3, with D perhaps TRBD1 (6 bases). CDR1 is MNHNS, CDR2 SASEGT, per germline. This CDR3 has 14 amino acids. V was cut by 6 bases and J by 0 bases, with 9 bases left in between. This CDR3 reads CASRDSYSGNTIYF. Written as DNA, the CDR3 is TGTGCCAGCAGGGACAGTTACTCTGGAAACACCATATATTTT.

The chain combines TRBV7-9 with TRBJ2-7; 7 bases match TRBD1. The CDR3 has 14 amino acids. Unmatched junction bases numbered 8, after V lost 4 bases and J lost 5 bases. The germline V gene has CDR1 SEHNR and CDR2 FQNEAQ (reference sequence). The CDR3 sequence: CASSYSDRSNEQYF. CDR3 sequence (DNA): TGTGCCAGCAGCTACTCGGACAGGTCGAACGAGCAGTACTTC.

This clone was recorded a few times. Other DNA sequences within the sample encode an identical CDR3. The chain is built from TRBV10-3 and TRBJ1-1; D perhaps matches TRBD1 (5 bases). CDR3 length: 14 amino acids. The germline V gene has CDR1 ENHRY and CDR2 SYGVKD. V was trimmed by 5 bases and J by 1 base, leaving 11 bases between them. The CDR3 coding sequence is TGTGCCATCAGTAGGGAGGGGTCGAACACTGAAGCTTTCTTT. This encodes CAISREGSNTEAFF.

This clone turned up a few times. V gene TRBV12-3 or TRBV12-4 combines with J gene TRBJ2-7, with a weak D call TRBD1 (5 bases). This CDR3 region has 15 residues. The ends were cut back, 6 bases at V and 4 bases at J, with 19 bases in the middle. The DNA for the CDR3 is TGTGCCAGCAGCAGCCCCGGGCTAAAGGGGTACGAGCAGTACTTC. Translating gives CASSSPGLKGYEQYF.

This rearrangement joins TRBV7-7 to TRBJ2-5; 7 positions match TRBD1. J lost 2 bases, V lost 1 base, and 4 bases had no gene match. The CDR3 consists of 15 residues. Germline-derived CDR1 and CDR2 are SSHAT and FNYEAQ (reference sequence). CDR3 in DNA: TGTGCCAGCAGCTTAGTTCAGGGGGAGCAAGAGACCCAGTACTTC. Translating it yields CASSLVQGEQETQYF.

At least ten counts were recorded for this clone. This chain links TRBV5-8 with TRBJ2-1; the D gene is possibly TRBD2 (5 bases). V lost 0 bases and J 0 bases, leaving 7 bases between the germline ends. This CDR3 has 15 amino acids. In germline, CDR1 is SGHTS, CDR2 YDEGEE. CDR3 loop: CASSLAGSSYNEQFF. The DNA of the CDR3 is TGTGCCAGCAGCTTGGCTGGGAGCTCCTACAATGAGCAGTTCTTC.

At least ten counts were recorded for this clone. V is TRBV3-1 and J is TRBJ2-5; a weak D match, TRBD1 (6 bases). V was trimmed by 1 base and J by 5 bases, leaving 8 bases between them. Germline lookup yields CDR1 LGHDT and CDR2 YNNKEL (reference sequence). The CDR3 contains 13 residues. CDR3 bases: TGTGCCAGCAGCCAAGCAGGGGCTGAGACCCAGTACTTC. It codes for CASSQAGAETQYF.

This clone was picked up many times. The V and J genes are TRBV3-1 and TRBJ2-1; maybe TRBD1 (6 bases). Germline CDR1 reads LGHDT; CDR2 reads YNNKEL (reference sequence). The CDR3 runs 14 residues. The V gene lost 3 bases and the J gene lost 7 bases, with 13 bases spanning the gap. The CDR3 region has the DNA TGTGCCAGCAGCCAGACATCGAGGGGGAATGAGCAGTTCTTC. This sequence encodes CASSQTSRGNEQFF.

The chain uses TRBV27 and TRBJ2-3, with D possibly being TRBD2 (6 bases). The V gene's germline CDR1 is MNHEY and CDR2 SMNVEV (reference sequence). The CDR3 sequence is 15 residues long. V shed 2 bases and J shed 0 bases, with 9 bases lying between them. Here the CDR3 reads CASSLGGASTDTQYF. The CDR3 DNA is TGTGCCAGCAGTTTAGGCGGGGCAAGCACAGATACGCAGTATTTT.

This clone was counted ten times or more. The chain uses TRBV6-1 and TRBJ2-3; 7 bases are a match to TRBD2. The germline V gene has CDR1 MNHNS and CDR2 SASEGT. The V gene end was trimmed by 3 bases and the J gene end by 5 bases; junction bases not matched to a gene: 5. The CDR3 runs to 14 residues. The CDR3 spells CASSELAELDTQYF. CDR3 coding DNA: TGTGCCAGCAGTGAGCTAGCGGAGTTAGATACGCAGTATTTT.

This clone was recorded many times. The chain combines TRBV20-1 with TRBJ1-4; 7 nucleotides match TRBD1. From germline, CDR1 is DFQATT and CDR2 SNEGSKA (reference sequence). The CDR3 length is 15 residues. V was clipped by 3 bases and J by 8 bases; unmatched bases: 12. The CDR3 is CSASWETGVGEKLFF. The CDR3 DNA sequence: TGCAGTGCTAGTTGGGAAACAGGGGTTGGGGAAAAACTGTTTTTT.

The V call is TRBV10-3, the J call TRBJ1-2; D uncertain. Trimming cost V 2 bases and J 8 bases, with 12 bases left between them. CDR1 and CDR2 from the germline V gene are ENHRY and SYGVKD. This CDR3 is built from 13 residues. The CDR3 DNA reads TGTGCCATCAGTGAGGGGCCAGAGGAGGGCTACACCTTC. It encodes CAISEGPEEGYTF.

The J gene is TRBJ1-1, the V gene TRBV6-1; 12 nucleotides match TRBD1. Germline V gives CDR1 MNHNS, CDR2 SASEGT. CDR3 length: 16 residues. V trimming: 6 bases; J trimming: 4 bases; junction bases outside the gene matches: 9. The CDR3 DNA reads as TGTGCCAGCAGACCACGGGACAGGGGGCTGGGCACTGAAGCTTTCTTT. Translating it yields CASRPRDRGLGTEAFF.

This clone was seen many times. J is TRBJ1-3 and V is TRBV9; 7 bases are a match to TRBD1. The CDR3 loop spans 16 amino acids. With 2 bases clipped from V and 6 bases from J, the junction kept 11 bases outside the gene matches. CDR1 is SGDLS, CDR2 YYNGEE, per germline. CDR3 in amino acids: CASSVDRDNRLNTIYF. For the CDR3, the DNA is TGTGCCAGCAGCGTCGACAGGGACAATAGACTAAACACCATATATTTT.

This clone showed up just a few times. V is TRBV6-6 and J is TRBJ1-2; D unresolved. CDR3 length: 13 amino acids. Trimming took 0 bases from V and 6 from J, leaving 8 bases between them. The germline V gene has CDR1 MNHNY and CDR2 SVGAGI (reference sequence). The CDR3 DNA reads TGTGCCAGCAGTTACTCGGAAAGGAATGGCTACACCTTC. Encoded protein: CASSYSERNGYTF.